This T cell receptor (beta chain) comes out of a study of cytomegalovirus exposure and HLA in healthy donors. CDR1 is SEHNR and CDR2 is FQNEAQ in the germline V gene (reference sequence). V lost 1 base and J lost 5; bases outside the gene matches: 5. The length of the CDR3 is 15 residues. Regarding the study as a whole: Some highly shared sequence variants likely arose as a pipeline artifact. Being productive about 87% or about 30% of the time was typical of most TCR beta V segments in an earlier analysis.

Primers for the PCR totalled 60 Vbeta and 13 Jbeta. The assay was immunoSEQ multiplex PCR, and TCRdb's table has in-frame clones only and misses some. The data show over 95,000 clones, approximately 83% seen once. With respect to this clone: Its specificity is unknown.

The chain has TRBV7-9 and TRBJ2-1, with 7 bases identical to TRBD2. This TCR derives from a woman between 18 and 29 years old in good health and CMV-seronegative. Sequenced input: PBMCs. In DNA form, the CDR3 reads TGTGCCAGCAGCTTAGTAGCGGGCCCCAACAATGAGCAGTTCTTC. This sequence encodes CASSLVAGPNNEQFF.